The clone carrying this T cell receptor (beta chain) was seen only once. Its antigen is unknown. TCRdb recomputed calls from the reads with MiXCR, one row per CDR3 protein. The sample lists some 100,000 distinct CDR3 sequences, about a quarter occurring once. The entry originates in a study of T cell repertoires in cytomegalovirus infection. As for the study in general: Through public TCR beta signatures, both CMV infection and matching HLA type were indicated.

Germline V gene lookup returns CDR1 SEHNR and CDR2 FQNEAQ (reference sequence). J gave up 2 bases and V 10 bases, and 11 bases lay outside the gene matches. The CDR3 consists of 14 residues. Overall study results and limits: Dominant in the ex vivo response were TCR beta clonotypes restricted by HLA-C and specific for CMV. Summed frequency of shared TCR beta families picked out CMV carriers who also had the relevant HLA.

This TCR was recovered from a human donor in good health (CMV status not recorded). Some clones in this sample may be carry-over from other donors' samples. This chain connects TRBV7-9 to TRBJ2-7, with TRBD1 matching 7 bases. Material: CD8+ T cells from PBMCs. The CDR3: CATVKRDRAYEQYF. Written as DNA, the CDR3 is TGTGCCACCGTGAAAAGGGACAGAGCCTACGAGCAGTACTTC.